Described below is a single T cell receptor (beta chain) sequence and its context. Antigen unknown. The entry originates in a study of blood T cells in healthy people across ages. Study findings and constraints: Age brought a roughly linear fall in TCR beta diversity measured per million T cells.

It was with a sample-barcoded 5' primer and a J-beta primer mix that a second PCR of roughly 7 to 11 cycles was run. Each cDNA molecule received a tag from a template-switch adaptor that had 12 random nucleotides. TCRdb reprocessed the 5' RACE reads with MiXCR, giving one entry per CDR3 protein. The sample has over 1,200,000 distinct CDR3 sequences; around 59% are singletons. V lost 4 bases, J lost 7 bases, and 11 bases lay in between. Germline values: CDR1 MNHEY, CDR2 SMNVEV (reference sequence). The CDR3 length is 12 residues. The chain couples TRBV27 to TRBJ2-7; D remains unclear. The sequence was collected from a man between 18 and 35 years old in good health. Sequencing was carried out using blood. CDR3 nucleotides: TGTGCCAGCAGTTCACCCATGGGGGAGCAGTACTTC. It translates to CASSSPMGEQYF.